The clone carrying this TCR beta chain was seen only a few times. Its specificity is unknown. The germline gives CDR1 MRHNA, CDR2 SNTAGT. V was pared by 3 bases and J by 2 bases, with 20 bases between. The CDR3 spans 17 residues. The data derive from a study of early T cells in non-severe SARS-CoV-2 infection. Looking at the study overall: Whole-blood bulk RNA, unsorted, was sequenced, and chains were unpaired. The study, taken as a whole, reports: Anti-spike CD8 responses were favored by VDJdb matching, which missed private and CD4 specificities.

TCRdb fed the 5' RACE reads into MiXCR, producing one record per CDR3 protein. Among some 53,000 distinct CDR3 sequences listed, 6.5% to 9% were seen once. This chain connects TRBV6-4 to TRBJ2-7, with D possibly being TRBD1 (6 bases). The receptor was isolated from an adult who was a healthcare worker with PCR-confirmed SARS-CoV-2 infection or an uninfected control (not recorded which). The specimen sequenced was whole blood. The CDR3 DNA is TGTGCCAGCAGTGATCTTCTTGACAGGACCGAAACCTACGAGCAGTACTTC. Residues: CASSDLLDRTETYEQYF.